This T cell receptor (beta chain) was documented in a study of shared clonotypes between healthy human individuals. Study findings and constraints: Represented diversity, genetic and exposure-history alike, was limited by few donors.

Details on this clone: Its antigen is still unknown.

This CDR3 region has 16 residues. Germline V gives CDR1 SQVTM, CDR2 ANQGSEA. The V and J ends lost 3 bases and 3 bases respectively, with 19 bases between them. Using immunoSEQ multiplex PCR, the repertoire was profiled, and TCRdb retains in-frame clones only, with some absent. The sample has around 690,000 clones, 90% seen once. The V and J genes are TRBV29-1 and TRBJ2-3, with a possible D match to TRBD2 (6 bases). The origin of this receptor is a man between 18 and 29 years old in good health. Some clones in this sample may be carry-over from other donors' samples. Sequencing input: memory CD8+ T cells from PBMCs. Subset noted: CD45RO+ cells pooled with CCR7-negative TemRA cells. The CDR3 here is CSVDTRDSRRTDTQYF. As DNA, the CDR3 is TGCAGCGTTGACACACGGGACTCCAGGAGGACAGATACGCAGTATTTT.